A single sample is the source of the 13 T cell receptor beta chains below, sequenced in a study of T cells in localized non-small cell lung cancer. The assay was immunoSEQ multiplex PCR, and TCRdb's table has in-frame clones only and misses some. Seen here are roughly 66,000 clones, around 90% observed once, and the top ten hold nearly 2%. The sequencing used peripheral blood, collected before any cancer treatment. These TCRs come from a woman between 35 and 75 years old with stage I lung adenocarcinoma.

The V and J genes are TRBV6-6 and TRBJ1-3, with D uncertain. The CDR3 has 12 amino acids. The V gene's germline CDR1 is MNHNY and CDR2 SVGAGI (reference sequence). V shed 6 bases and J shed 8 bases, with 11 bases lying between them. CDR3 sequence: CASSLPGDTIYF. The DNA for the CDR3 is TGTGCCAGCAGCCTCCCCGGAGACACCATATATTTT.

This CDR3 is CASSQRGGTEAFF. The CDR3 DNA is TGTGCCAGCAGCCAAAGGGGAGGCACTGAAGCTTTCTTT. The chain uses TRBV4-2 and TRBJ1-1; maybe TRBD1 (5 bases). Trimming took 2 bases from V and 4 from J, leaving 8 bases between them. Germline V lookup: CDR1 LGHNA, CDR2 YNFKEQ. The CDR3 contains 13 residues.

The chain employs TRBV27 and TRBJ2-1; 9 bases line up with TRBD1. Trimming cost V 5 bases and J 10 bases; bases outside gene matches: 21. Germline loops: CDR1 MNHEY, CDR2 SMNVEV (reference sequence). This CDR3 has 18 amino acids. CDR3 in DNA: TGTGCCAGCAGTCCCCCGGCCGGAGGGACAGGGTTCGGGAGAGAGCAGTTCTTC. Its protein product is CASSPPAGGTGFGREQFF.

This rearrangement joins TRBV19 to TRBJ2-7, with 11 bases that match TRBD1. CDR3 length equals 15 residues. Looked up from germline, CDR1 is LNHDA and CDR2 is SQIVND (reference sequence). With 5 bases clipped from V and 4 bases from J, the junction kept 7 bases outside the gene matches. The CDR3 DNA reads as TGTGCCAGTAGTCCCGGGACAGGGGGTGGGTACGAGCAGTACTTC. This translates into CASSPGTGGGYEQYF.

Details on this clone: A read error may produce the germline difference seen at one junction end. The V gene is TRBV29-1, the J gene TRBJ1-2, with D possibly TRBD1 on 6 matching bases. CDR1 is SQVTM, CDR2 ANQGSEA, per germline. The CDR3 has 13 amino acids. The CDR3 loop reads CSAEEGRGVGYTF. Here the CDR3 DNA reads TGCAGCGCTGAAGAGGGCAGGGGTGTTGGCTACACCTTC.

This chain joins TRBV18 and TRBJ2-2; 8 nucleotides match TRBD1. The germline V gene encodes CDR1 KGHSH and CDR2 LQKENI. The junction had 14 bases not matched to a gene; V was cut back by 6 bases and J by 5 bases. The CDR3 runs 17 residues. CDR3 sequence reads: CASSLRQGTSATGELFF. The DNA for the CDR3 is TGTGCCAGCTCGCTCAGACAGGGGACAAGTGCAACCGGGGAGCTGTTTTTT. The full variable domain, completed using reference TRBV18 and TRBJ2-2, is NAGVMQNPRHLVRRRGQEARLRCSPMKGHSHVYWYRQLPEEGLKFMVYLQKENIIDESGMPKERFSAEFPKEGPSILRIQQVVRGDSAAYFCASSLRQGTSATGELFFGEGSRLTVL.

The chain recombines TRBV19 with TRBJ2-7, with D tentatively TRBD2 (5 bases). The germline V gene encodes CDR1 LNHDA and CDR2 SQIVND (reference sequence). V was shortened by 3 bases and J by 3 bases, with 12 bases between the two germline ends. There are 14 residues in the CDR3. CDR3 amino acids: CASSISAVSYEQYF. Here the CDR3 DNA reads TGTGCCAGTAGTATTTCAGCGGTGAGCTACGAGCAGTACTTC.

V is TRBV7-8 and J is TRBJ1-1; D is unresolved. Per germline, CDR1 SGHVS and CDR2 FQNEAQ. CDR3 size: 14 residues. The V gene lost 1 base and the J gene lost 3 bases, with 9 bases spanning the gap. The CDR3 loop reads CASSLDNWDTEAFF. Written as DNA, the CDR3 is TGTGCCAGCAGCTTAGATAACTGGGACACTGAAGCTTTCTTT.

The V gene is TRBV7-2, the J gene TRBJ2-7; D might be TRBD1 or TRBD2, each matching 5 bases. V lost 2 bases, J lost 3 bases, and 14 bases lay in between. The length of the CDR3 is 15 residues. Germline CDR1 and CDR2: SGHTA and FQGNSA. CDR3 nucleotides: TGTGCCAGCAGCTTATCGGTGGGACGCCACTACGAGCAGTACTTC. Translated: CASSLSVGRHYEQYF. Based on the CDR3 plus reference TRBV7-2 and TRBJ2-7, the full variable domain is GAGVSQSPSNKVTEKGKDVELRCDPISGHTALYWYRQSLGQGLEFLIYFQGNSAPDKSGLPSDRFSAERTGGSVSTLTIQRTQQEDSAVYLCASSLSVGRHYEQYFGPGTRLTVT.

V is TRBV11-2 and J is TRBJ2-7; the match to TRBD2 covers 12 bases. Trimming took 1 base from V and 4 from J; bases not matched to a gene: 2. This CDR3 has 15 residues. Germline V gene lookup returns CDR1 SGHAT and CDR2 FQNNGV. The CDR3 reads CASSLGLAGAYEQYF. The DNA of the CDR3 is TGTGCCAGCAGCTTAGGACTAGCGGGGGCGTACGAGCAGTACTTC.

The chain employs TRBV25-1 and TRBJ2-3; D may be TRBD2 (6 bases). Germline CDR1 is MGHDK and CDR2 is SYGVNS. This CDR3 is built from 14 residues. Trimming shortened V by 8 bases and J by 6 bases, and 18 bases separated the two germline ends. CDR3 sequence: CASSQAGPFDTQYF. CDR3 coding DNA: TGTGCCAGCTCCCAAGCGGGCCCGTTCGATACGCAGTATTTT.

The chain uses TRBV23-1 and TRBJ2-3; perhaps TRBD1 as D (6 bases). TRBV23-1 is classed as an ORF, of uncertain function. V shed 7 bases and J shed 6 bases, with 23 bases lying between them. This CDR3 has 16 residues. This CDR3 is CASTWAAGARVDTQYF. CDR3 nucleotide sequence: TGCGCCAGCACCTGGGCCGCAGGGGCCCGCGTGGATACGCAGTATTTT.

This clone was detected only once. The J gene is TRBJ1-2, the V gene TRBV4-1; 7 bases map to TRBD1. Germline V gives CDR1 MGHRA, CDR2 YSYEKL. The CDR3 totals 15 residues. V gave up 0 bases and J gave up 4 bases; unmatched junction bases: 5. CDR3 sequence (DNA): TGCGCCAGCAGCCAAGATAGGGGGCGCGGCTATGGCTACACCTTC. This encodes CASSQDRGRGYGYTF.